This T cell receptor (beta chain) was sequenced in a study of blood T cells in healthy people across ages (dated by TCRdb to the mid-2010s). Study-level background: In model experiments, template switching captured roughly one uniquely barcoded TCR beta cDNA molecule for every two T cells. The donors were split into four age groups: young (average about 15 years), middle-aged (around 40), aged (more than 60) and long-lived (roughly 80). Two additional independent replicas of 1 million unique cDNA reads from the same blood draw were analyzed for two donors (one aged 18 to 30 and one aged 80 or older). To avoid experimental bias, donors of different ages were distributed randomly across sequencing lanes. To track age-related changes in TCR beta repertoire diversity, the study relied on deep sequencing normalized with unique cDNA molecular identifiers.

Libraries were constructed by 5' RACE. Data came from an Illumina HiSeq 2500. A second roughly 6 to 12 cycle PCR used a sample-barcoded 5' primer and a J-beta primer mix. A unique molecular identifier was introduced onto each TCR beta cDNA molecule by a template-switch 5' adaptor carrying 12 random nucleotides. Each sample yielded at least 2.5 million CDR3-containing paired-end reads. First-strand cDNA was synthesized from all RNA with the Mint cDNA synthesis kit, primed by a TRBC-specific oligonucleotide. Following uracil-DNA glycosylase treatment, a first 18-cycle PCR with universal primers M1SS and BC2_uni_R was performed on all cDNA. On the authors' methods: Each sample was normalized by randomly selecting 1 million high-quality reads, each carrying a distinct molecular identifier. Reads with shared molecular identifiers were discarded instead of being binned into consensus sequences. MiTCR, with a Q25 quality threshold and the strictest error-elimination algorithm, was used for CDR3 identification, clonotype clustering and error correction. Lower-bound total TCR beta diversity was estimated with a nonparametric unseen species model using Euler transformation. TCRdb reworked the public reads: Q25 trimming with fastp, MiXCR clone assembly, productive beta chains retained. A single entry per CDR3 protein holds the most common genes and DNA from its merged rows. In this record, the V and J calls reflect TCRdb's handling and not the investigators' own analysis. The sample yields approximately 680,000 distinct CDR3 sequences; roughly 30% were counted once. 15% to 19% of the sample lies in the top ten.

Systemically healthy Caucasian individuals from Russia, 35 to 50 in total and aged about 6 to 100 years, were included as donors. Each donor gave approximately 9.3 milliliters of peripheral blood, collected into EDTA-treated Vacutainer tubes. PBMCs were isolated by Ficoll-Paque density-gradient centrifugation, with at least 6 million obtained per sample. Total RNA was extracted from PBMCs with Trizol reagent, with at least 5.5 micrograms obtained per sample. The percentages of naive CD45RAhigh/CD27high T cells were determined by flow cytometry on a PBMC aliquot from every donor. A remark on this clonotype: No cognate antigen has been identified for it. A junction end diverges from the germline sequence, so it may reflect a read error.

Study-wide conclusions, independent of this receptor: There was a strong correlation between observed TCR beta diversity and the percentage of naive T cells measured by flow cytometry. Estimates of total diversity based on one million sequenced T cells were considered lower bounds and underestimates. Bulk unsorted PBMC profiling prevented conclusive comparison of naive and antigen-experienced compartments. As age increased, observed TCR beta diversity per million T cells dropped in a roughly linear way, and a significant reduction was already evident by age about 40. Donor CMV infection status was unknown, potentially confounding age-related changes in expanded clonotypes. Compared with the aged group, the long-lived group had more naive CD4+ T cells, fewer expanded clones and increased TCR diversity, a pattern suggesting age selection.

Sequences MNHNY (CDR1) and SVGAGI (CDR2) are obtained from the germline V gene (reference sequence). From its cysteine to its phenylalanine, the CDR3 spans 14 amino acids. CDR3 DNA is the only sequence kept; it has 42 bases, read in frame from the first base. The receptor's source is a woman older than 75 in good health. Donor details come from another sample of the same person, matched by shared clones. The rearrangement joined TRBV6-6 to TRBJ2-5, with a weak D call of TRBD1 (6 bases match). Sequencing input: blood. The CDR3 in this case is CVSSDGQSQETQYF. The DNA sequence reads TGTGTCAGCAGCGACGGACAGAGCCAAGAGACCCAGTACTTC.